This TCR beta chain was retrieved from a study of blood T cells in healthy people across ages. It was with a sample-barcoded 5' primer and a J-beta primer mix that a second PCR of roughly 7 to 12 cycles was run. Sequencing of every sample gave 2.5 million or more CDR3-containing paired-end reads. TCRdb called the 5' RACE reads again in MiXCR, with one record for every CDR3 protein. The profile shows fewer than 1 million distinct CDR3 sequences, around 43% of them singletons. The trim removed 5 bases at V and 7 bases at J, leaving 13 bases unmatched. Germline loops: CDR1 SGHTA, CDR2 FQGTGA. The CDR3 consists of 16 residues. Study-level results: The donors' CMV status was not determined, possibly confounding changes in expanded clonotypes. Naive and antigen-experienced cells could not be conclusively compared, given unsorted PBMCs.

The table lists this clonotype with a few counts. Its target is unknown. The source material was blood. The V call is TRBV7-3, the J call TRBJ2-1; TRBD2 aligns across 8 bases. The source of this sequence is a man aged 55 to 69 in good health. This chain's CDR3 is CASSVRPTSAINEQFF. CDR3 coding DNA: TGTGCCAGCAGCGTACGCCCGACTAGCGCGATTAATGAGCAGTTCTTC.